A single sample gave rise to the 22 T cell receptor beta chains below, sequenced in a study of blood T cell repertoires in COVID-19. The assay was immunoSEQ multiplex PCR, and TCRdb's table has in-frame clones only and misses some. Among 300,000 to 350,000 clones listed, around 88% were seen once. Specimen: peripheral blood. These receptors were taken from a man aged 25 to 45 with active or convalescent COVID-19.

This clone was seen a few times. The chain uses TRBV6-6 and TRBJ2-5, with D unresolved. The CDR3 is 13 amino acids. The germline V gene has CDR1 MNHNY and CDR2 SVGAGI (reference sequence). Trimming took 2 bases from V and 2 from J, leaving 6 bases between them. The CDR3 region has the DNA TGTGCCAGCAGTTACACGCTACAAGAGACCCAGTACTTC. Translation: CASSYTLQETQYF.

The rearrangement joins TRBV5-1 to TRBJ1-4; the D is unclear. The CDR3 covers 12 residues. Trimming removed 4 bases from V and 8 bases from J, with 9 bases in between. CDR1 is SGHRS, CDR2 YFSETQ, per germline. CDR3 in amino acids: CASSRTGEKLFF. The DNA of the CDR3 is TGCGCCAGCAGCAGAACGGGGGAAAAACTGTTTTTT.

The chain uses TRBV19 and TRBJ2-2; 8 nucleotides match TRBD1. Germline values: CDR1 LNHDA, CDR2 SQIVND (reference sequence). The V gene end was trimmed by 10 bases and the J gene end by 4 bases; junction bases not matched to a gene: 8. This CDR3 is built from 14 residues. The CDR3 coding sequence is TGTGCCACCCAAAGACAGGGGAGCACCGGGGAGCTGTTTTTT. Its translation: CATQRQGSTGELFF. The whole variable domain, remainder taken from reference TRBV19 and TRBJ2-2, is DGGITQSPKYLFRKEGQNVTLSCEQNLNHDAMYWYRQDPGQGLRLIYYSQIVNDFQKGDIAEGYSVSREKKESFPLTVTSAQKNPTAFYLCATQRQGSTGELFFGEGSRLTVL.

The chain links TRBV3-1 (or the pseudogene TRBV3-2) to TRBJ1-1; D call uncertain. CDR1 LGHDT and CDR2 YNNKEL come from the germline V gene (reference sequence). This CDR3 region has 16 residues. V was trimmed by 4 bases and J by 1 base, leaving 16 bases between them. The DNA of the CDR3 is TGTGCCAGCAGCCCCCACCTACGAGGGCCGAACACTGAAGCTTTCTTT. Translating gives CASSPHLRGPNTEAFF.

The rearrangement links TRBV5-1 to TRBJ2-3; the D gene is possibly TRBD2 (5 bases). Germline CDR1 SGHRS, CDR2 YFSETQ. Deletions cut 0 bases from V and 6 bases from J, with 17 bases between. The CDR3 spans 16 residues. The DNA of the CDR3 is TGCGCCAGCAGCTTGGGGGCGGGTTCCATCTCGGATACGCAGTATTTT. Residues: CASSLGAGSISDTQYF.

This clone is a singleton in its sample. The chain joins TRBV7-2 to TRBJ2-7; D remains unclear. Trimming stripped 1 base from V and 2 bases from J, with 12 bases between. This CDR3 has 15 amino acids. Germline-derived CDR1 and CDR2 are SGHTA and FQGNSA. CDR3 in DNA: TGTGCCAGCAGCTTAGAGCCGGGTCCCCCCTACGAGCAGTACTTC. Residues: CASSLEPGPPYEQYF.

The gene calls are TRBV9 and TRBJ2-1, with 8 bases fitting TRBD1. Looked up from germline, CDR1 is SGDLS and CDR2 is YYNGEE. This CDR3 region has 15 residues. The ends lost 3 bases at V and 0 bases at J; junction bases unmatched: 2. DNA for the CDR3: TGTGCCAGCAGCGGACAGGGGAGCTCCTACAATGAGCAGTTCTTC. Protein product: CASSGQGSSYNEQFF. The full variable domain, completed using reference TRBV9 and TRBJ2-1, is DSGVTQTPKHLITATGQRVTLRCSPRSGDLSVYWYQQSLDQGLQFLIQYYNGEERAKGNILERFSAQQFPDLHSELNLSSLELGDSALYFCASSGQGSSYNEQFFGPGTRLTVL.

CDR3 DNA sequence: TGTGCCATCAGGGGGGCAGGCCCCCAGCTTTATGGCTACACCTTC. Encoded protein: CAIRGAGPQLYGYTF. This sequence joins TRBV10-3 and TRBJ1-2; tentative D call: TRBD1 (6 bases). This CDR3 is 15 amino acids long. CDR1 is ENHRY, CDR2 SYGVKD, per germline. Trimming removed 6 bases from V and 5 bases from J, with 19 bases in between.

CDR3 coding DNA: TGCGCCAGCAGCCCCCGGGACAGGGTGTACGAGCAGTACTTC. This sequence encodes CASSPRDRVYEQYF. J is TRBJ2-7 and V is TRBV5-1, with TRBD1 matching 9 bases. J lost 4 bases, V lost 4 bases, and 6 bases had no gene match. CDR1 is SGHRS, CDR2 YFSETQ, per germline. The CDR3 runs to 14 residues.

The chain joins TRBV6-6 to TRBJ2-4; weak D call: TRBD1 (6 bases). With 5 bases removed from V and 0 bases from J, the gap between germline ends came to 20 bases. Germline V gene sequence: CDR1 MNHNY, CDR2 SVGAGI (reference sequence). This CDR3 comprises 18 residues. The CDR3 sequence is CASSPALGDTLAKNIQYF. The CDR3, as DNA: TGTGCCAGCAGTCCCGCGTTAGGGGACACTTTAGCCAAAAACATTCAGTACTTC.

The DNA for the CDR3 is TGTGCCAGCAGTTACTCGATGCAGGGTGTTAATCAGCCCCAGCATTTT. This gives the protein CASSYSMQGVNQPQHF. The chain uses TRBV6-8 and TRBJ1-5, with a tentative D call TRBD1 (5 bases). The CDR3 runs 16 residues. Trimming stripped 0 bases from V and 4 bases from J, with 13 bases between. In germline, CDR1 is MNHGY, CDR2 SAAAGT.

The chain links TRBV5-6 to TRBJ2-1; 10 nucleotides match TRBD2. The CDR3 is 17 amino acids. Germline V gives CDR1 SGHDT, CDR2 YYEEEE. V dropped 0 bases and J dropped 4; count of bases not matched to a gene: 7. The CDR3 DNA reads TGTGCCAGCAGCTTGGATACTAGCGGGATTCTTTACAATGAGCAGTTCTTC. It is translated as CASSLDTSGILYNEQFF.

The rearrangement uses TRBV19 and TRBJ2-7; 10 nucleotides match TRBD1. After removal of 6 bases from V and 2 bases from J, the junction contained 4 bases not matched to a gene. CDR3 length equals 14 residues. The V gene's germline CDR1 is LNHDA and CDR2 SQIVND (reference sequence). The CDR3 DNA reads as TGTGCCAGTAGCCCCGGGACAGGGGCCTACGAGCAGTACTTC. This sequence encodes CASSPGTGAYEQYF.

V usage is TRBV19 and J usage is TRBJ1-2; no reliable D call. The germline gives CDR1 LNHDA, CDR2 SQIVND (reference sequence). The CDR3 is made up of 14 amino acids. V shed 3 bases and J shed 4 bases, with 12 bases lying between them. The CDR3 is CASSMTGFGYGYTF. As DNA, the CDR3 is TGTGCCAGTAGTATGACCGGGTTTGGCTATGGCTACACCTTC.

The rearrangement uses TRBV25-1 and TRBJ1-1, with TRBD1 identical over 9 bases. The germline CDR1 and CDR2 sequences are MGHDK and SYGVNS. The CDR3 has 13 residues. J lost 6 bases, V lost 7 bases, and 6 bases had no gene match. CDR3 loop: CASTDRGIPEAFF. The CDR3 DNA sequence: TGTGCCAGCACGGACAGGGGAATCCCTGAAGCTTTCTTT.

The chain combines TRBV5-1 with TRBJ2-1; the match to TRBD2 covers 9 bases. The germline CDR1 and CDR2 sequences are SGHRS and YFSETQ. The trim removed 5 bases at V and 3 bases at J, leaving 6 bases unmatched. The CDR3 runs 15 residues. Written as DNA, the CDR3 is TGCGCCAGCAGGTCCGGGACTAGCTTCTACAATGAGCAGTTCTTC. Encoded protein: CASRSGTSFYNEQFF.

The rearrangement links TRBV11-3 to TRBJ2-1, with a possible D match to TRBD1 (6 bases). The CDR3 loop spans 14 amino acids. Germline V CDR1 and CDR2: SGHNT, YENEEA. V gave up 2 bases and J gave up 3 bases, with 8 bases separating them. This chain's CDR3 is CASSLTGNYNEQFF. For the CDR3, the DNA is TGTGCCAGCAGCTTAACAGGGAACTACAATGAGCAGTTCTTC.

The gene calls are TRBV27 and TRBJ2-3, with TRBD1 as a possible D gene (6 bases). The ends were cut back, 3 bases at V and 9 bases at J, with 13 bases in the middle. This CDR3 region has 13 residues. Germline V CDR1 and CDR2: MNHEY, SMNVEV (reference sequence). CDR3 residues: CASSLSQGSTQYF. The CDR3 DNA reads as TGTGCCAGCAGTTTGAGCCAGGGGTCGACGCAGTATTTT.

The rearrangement uses TRBV6-5 and TRBJ2-7, with a possible D match to TRBD1 (6 bases). V was clipped by 6 bases and J by 2 bases, with 14 bases between them. Germline V lookup: CDR1 MNHEY, CDR2 SVGAGI. The CDR3 has 14 residues. The CDR3 loop is CASSSDRVPYEQYF. The CDR3 DNA sequence: TGTGCCAGCAGCTCGGACAGAGTCCCCTACGAGCAGTACTTC.

The J gene is TRBJ2-1, the V gene TRBV7-2; the match to TRBD2 covers 7 bases. This CDR3 comprises 17 residues. V shed 0 bases and J 6 bases; nucleotides not matched to a gene: 11. CDR1 is SGHTA, CDR2 FQGNSA, per germline. This chain's CDR3 is CASSLAGLADPSNEQFF. The CDR3 DNA reads TGTGCCAGCAGCTTAGCAGGGCTAGCGGACCCCTCCAATGAGCAGTTCTTC.

This chain connects TRBV28 to TRBJ2-1; 12 positions match TRBD2. Trimming removed 4 bases from V and 4 bases from J; junction bases left unmatched: 5. The germline V gene encodes CDR1 MDHEN and CDR2 SYDVKM. The CDR3 spans 16 residues. CDR3 nucleotide sequence: TGTGCCAGCAGTTGGGTTACTAGCGGGAGGTACAATGAGCAGTTCTTC. It translates to CASSWVTSGRYNEQFF. Combining the CDR3 with reference TRBV28 and TRBJ2-1 gives the whole variable domain DVKVTQSSRYLVKRTGEKVFLECVQDMDHENMFWYRQDPGLGLRLIYFSYDVKMKEKGDIPEGYSVSREKKERFSLILESASTNQTSMYLCASSWVTSGRYNEQFFGPGTRLTVL.

The chain has TRBV7-2 and TRBJ1-4, with TRBD1 as a possible D gene (5 bases). The CDR3 spans 16 residues. The V gene's germline CDR1 is SGHTA and CDR2 FQGNSA. Trimming removed 1 base at V and 8 bases at J, with 17 bases between. This CDR3 reads CASSLVSGMVGEKLFF. CDR3 sequence (DNA): TGTGCCAGCAGCTTAGTATCAGGGATGGTGGGGGAAAAACTGTTTTTT.